Listed below are T cell receptor beta chains from one sample, sequenced in a study of control samples from healthy donors and cancer patients. Produced via immunoSEQ multiplex PCR; TCRdb's table is partial and in-frame only. The sample contains some 94,000 clones, roughly nine tenths of which appear only once. Sequenced material: PBMCs. All receptors come from a woman between 45 and 60 years old with colorectal cancer. Each CDR3 is given with its conserved first and last residue. D genes are given only for firm matches. A clone size is listed for some rows: how often the clone was seen (once, few, many), or a class if it is expanded.

v_gene	abundance	d_gene	j_gene	CDR3aa	CDR3nt
TRBV11-1	once	TRBD2	TRBJ2-3	CASSWGGVDTQYF	TGTGCCAGCAGCTGGGGGGGGGTGGATACGCAGTATTTT
TRBV19	-	-	TRBJ1-2	CASSIDSRDDYGYTF	TGTGCCAGTAGTATAGATAGCCGGGACGACTATGGCTACACCTTC
TRBV19	-	TRBD1	TRBJ1-5	CASRATGDSNQPQHF	TGTGCCAGTAGGGCAACAGGGGATAGCAATCAGCCCCAGCATTTT
TRBV5-4	-	TRBD1	TRBJ2-1	CASSPGTVDSYNEQFF	TGTGCCAGCAGCCCCGGGACAGTAGACTCCTACAATGAGCAGTTCTTC
TRBV6-6	-	-	TRBJ1-3	CASSPRENTIYF	TGTGCCAGCAGTCCCAGGGAGAACACCATATATTTT
TRBV6-5	-	-	TRBJ1-1	CASSPDRNEAFF	TGTGCCAGCAGCCCCGACAGGAATGAAGCTTTCTTT
TRBV19	-	-	TRBJ1-1	CASFGGGLRAAFF	TGTGCCAGTTTTGGCGGGGGCCTTCGTGCAGCTTTCTTT
TRBV28	few	-	TRBJ1-3	CASSFTGMSGNTIYF	TGTGCCAGCAGTTTTACAGGGATGTCTGGAAACACCATATATTTT
TRBV7-8	-	-	TRBJ2-2	CASSLARYTGELFF	TGTGCCAGCAGCTTAGCGAGGTACACCGGGGAGCTGTTTTTT
TRBV4-1	-	TRBD2	TRBJ2-3	CASSHPGLAGGPDENAQYF	TGCGCCAGCAGCCATCCCGGACTAGCGGGGGGCCCGGATGAAAACGCGCAGTATTTT
TRBV28	-	TRBD2	TRBJ2-5	CASSSSGGQETQYF	TGTGCCAGCAGTTCCAGCGGGGGGCAAGAGACCCAGTACTTC
TRBV18	-	-	TRBJ2-5	CASSPSGGHGETQYF	TGTGCCAGCTCACCGTCGGGGGGCCACGGGGAGACCCAGTACTTC
TRBV19	few	TRBD1	TRBJ1-5	CASSTGDRSQPQHF	TGTGCCAGCTCCACAGGGGACAGGTCTCAGCCCCAGCATTTT
TRBV30	-	-	TRBJ1-3	CAWSEVAQSFGNTIYF	TGTGCCTGGTCGGAGGTAGCTCAAAGTTTTGGAAACACCATATATTTT
TRBV12-2	-	-	TRBJ2-3	CASRTQLAGGSDTQYF	TGTGCAAGTCGCACTCAACTAGCGGGGGGTTCAGATACGCAGTATTTT
TRBV6-5	once	-	TRBJ1-5	CASSPRDNQPQHF	TGTGCCAGCAGTCCGAGGGATAATCAGCCCCAGCATTTT
TRBV6-5	-	-	TRBJ1-2	CASSYSPSGLGYTF	TGTGCCAGCAGTTACTCCCCCTCGGGGCTCGGCTACACCTTC
TRBV12-3/TRBV12-4	-	-	TRBJ1-1	CASSFGNTEAFF	TGTGCCAGCAGTTTCGGGAACACTGAAGCTTTCTTT
TRBV3-1/TRBV3-2	-	TRBD2	TRBJ2-1	CASSQEGTSGGYNEQFF	TGTGCCAGCAGCCAAGAAGGGACTAGCGGGGGTTACAATGAGCAGTTCTTC
TRBV7-3	-	TRBD1	TRBJ2-3	CASSLTGFNTDTQYF	TGTGCCAGCAGCTTGACAGGGTTTAACACAGATACGCAGTATTTT
TRBV19	once	TRBD2	TRBJ2-1	CASSMRIERGGPNEQFF	TGTGCCAGTAGTATGAGGATCGAGCGGGGGGGCCCGAATGAGCAGTTCTTC
TRBV5-6	-	TRBD1	TRBJ2-1	CASSINRGSYNEQFF	TGTGCCAGCAGCATAAACAGGGGCTCCTACAATGAGCAGTTCTTC
TRBV6-5	-	TRBD1	TRBJ1-1	CASRSPGGKGAFF	TGTGCCAGCAGATCCCCAGGGGGGAAGGGAGCTTTCTTT
TRBV5-5	-	TRBD1	TRBJ2-6	CAAGEGALGANVLTF	TGTGCCGCCGGCGAGGGGGCTCTGGGGGCCAACGTCCTGACTTTC
TRBV10-3	-	-	TRBJ2-2	CAISRPGELFF	TGTGCCATCAGTCGTCCCGGGGAGCTGTTTTTT
TRBV19	-	-	TRBJ2-5	CASSIGRAQAPETQYF	TGTGCCAGTAGTATAGGGAGGGCGCAGGCCCCAGAGACCCAGTACTTC
TRBV4-3	-	TRBD2	TRBJ2-3	CASSQDPAGGVVTDTQYF	TGCGCCAGCAGCCAAGATCCAGCGGGGGGTGTCGTCACAGATACGCAGTATTTT